The rows below give T cell receptor beta chains drawn from one sample of a study of blood T cell repertoires in COVID-19. Sequencing used immunoSEQ multiplex PCR; TCRdb keeps in-frame clones, though not all of them. Found here are a few hundred thousand clones, around 83% of them singletons; the top ten hold roughly 1.1%. The sample consisted of peripheral blood. All receptors derive from a woman aged 45 to 65 with acute or convalescent COVID-19. Each CDR3 is given with its conserved first and last residue. The order of the fields is J gene, V gene, CDR3 length, clone size, CDR3 protein. A row's size may be missing; if present it is once, few, many or a size class.

>TRBJ1-4|TRBV6-4|12|NA
CASAPGIEKLFF
>TRBJ1-2|TRBV4-3|15|NA
CASSQDLRLYYGYTF
>TRBJ1-2|TRBV7-2|16|NA
CASSLALGDRGYGYTF
>TRBJ2-3|TRBV4-2|16|NA
CASSQLTSGTTDTQYF
>TRBJ1-2|TRBV19|13|NA
CASSPGRTDPRTF
>TRBJ2-2|TRBV6-5|14|NA
CASMTAVNTGELFF
>TRBJ1-5|TRBV19|15|NA
CASSPTGGAAQPQHF
>TRBJ1-2|TRBV29-1|12|NA
CSVETANYGYTF
>TRBJ2-2|TRBV5-1|14|NA
CASSLTGRTGELFF
>TRBJ2-5|TRBV3-1/TRBV3-2|12|NA
CASSRETRTQYF
>TRBJ2-2|TRBV7-2|15|NA
CASSRTGPNTGELFF
>TRBJ1-2|TRBV18|15|few
CASSHRTGLEYGYTF
>TRBJ2-2|TRBV6-5|15|NA
CASSYLAGGTGELFF
>TRBJ1-6|TRBV19|16|NA
CASSTGRSSYNSPLHF
>TRBJ1-1|TRBV2|14|NA
CASSGQGDRTEAFF
>TRBJ2-7|TRBV9|16|NA
CASSTRTGGLLYEQYF
>TRBJ1-4|TRBV30|12|NA
CAWTDKNEKLFF
>TRBJ2-1|TRBV6-2/TRBV6-3|14|once
CASSYPAGRGEQFF
>TRBJ2-7|TRBV27|17|NA
CASSLALRAGVGWEQYF
>TRBJ1-4|TRBV5-1|14|NA
CASSPGWGGEKLFF
>TRBJ2-7|TRBV18|15|NA
CASSSSGTPSYEQYF
>TRBJ1-1|TRBV5-1|16|NA
CASSFTTGGPNTEAFF
>TRBJ1-4|TRBV29-1|13|NA
CSVEGVTNEKLFF
>TRBJ2-2|TRBV7-3|15|NA
CASSPEAGSVGELFF
>TRBJ2-2|TRBV30|18|few
CASHRTVAGGINTGELFF
>TRBJ2-3|TRBV5-1|15|NA
CASSLARGSTDTQYF
>TRBJ1-5|TRBV27|14|few
CASSPRTGLQPQHF
>TRBJ2-1|TRBV30|13|NA
CAAGQRPRDEQFF
>TRBJ1-2|TRBV6-4|15|NA
CASSESGLVNYGYTF
>TRBJ1-1|TRBV19|16|NA
CASSSRDRALNTEAFF
>TRBJ1-6|TRBV19|17|NA
CASSRNRDSSYNSPLHF
>TRBJ2-3|TRBV24-1|15|NA
CATSPGQGYTDTQYF
>TRBJ1-1|TRBV7-9|14|NA
CASSSDSGSTEAFF
>TRBJ1-2|TRBV24-1|14|once
CATSDPGQAGGYTF
>TRBJ1-5|TRBV7-2|15|NA
CASSYEQGSNQPQHF
>TRBJ1-2|TRBV12-3/TRBV12-4|11|NA
CANLGARGYTF
>TRBJ2-5|TRBV5-4|17|NA
CASSPRLAGTPTGTQYF
>TRBJ1-2|TRBV9|16|NA
CASSVTPGQTSFGYTF
>TRBJ2-7|TRBV28|15|NA
CASSSQLAGGGEQYF
>TRBJ2-2|TRBV7-2|14|NA
CASSLDSGTGELFF
>TRBJ2-3|TRBV5-1|15|NA
CASSLVGEGTDTQYF
>TRBJ1-1|TRBV28|17|NA
CASRRQQGGVLNTEAFF
>TRBJ1-5|TRBV15|18|once
CATSRDSNTGSGNQPQHF
>TRBJ1-1|TRBV6-6|13|NA
CASSFSGDTEAFF
>TRBJ2-1|TRBV7-9|14|NA
CASGRTSDYNEQFF
>TRBJ1-1|TRBV5-1|14|NA
CASRGLSMNTEAFF
>TRBJ1-5|TRBV28|15|NA
CASSQQGWGIQPQHF
>TRBJ2-1|TRBV12-5|15|once
CASGRPGQGLAEQFF
>TRBJ2-2|TRBV24-1|12|once
CATSVGSRELFF
>TRBJ1-5|TRBV7-6|15|NA
CASSLETNGNRPQHF
>TRBJ2-5|TRBV2|13|NA
CASRDGQGETQYF
>TRBJ2-1|TRBV3-1/TRBV3-2|14|NA
CASSLGYTGREQFF
>TRBJ1-1|TRBV25-1|14|NA
CASSEARGQTEAFF
>TRBJ2-3|TRBV24-1|16|NA
CATSDPQRVGTDTQYF
>TRBJ1-2|TRBV7-3|13|NA
CASSRGFNYGYTF